The 9 T cell receptor beta chains below were found in one sample sequenced in a study of CD8 T cells in Susac syndrome. RNA was extracted with the RNeasy kit, and a quantity of about 0.45 to 1 ug was reverse transcribed using random hexamers. A single record per CDR3 protein comes from TCRdb applying MiXCR to the immunoSEQ multiplex PCR reads. The profile shows 150,000 to 200,000 distinct CDR3 sequences, roughly 95% of them singletons. The source material was CD4+ T cells from PBMCs. These receptor sequences come from a human donor with multiple sclerosis.

The genes are TRBV27 and TRBJ1-1; D unclear. CDR1 is MNHEY and CDR2 is SMNVEV in the germline V gene (reference sequence). Trimming shortened V by 2 bases and J by 1 base, and 8 bases separated the two germline ends. The CDR3 consists of 14 residues. CDR3 sequence reads: CASSLLHKNTEAFF. The DNA of the CDR3 is TGTGCCAGCAGTTTACTTCACAAGAACACTGAAGCTTTCTTT.

The V and J genes are TRBV29-1 and TRBJ2-5; D is perhaps TRBD2 (5 bases). The CDR3 is 13 amino acids. Germline-derived CDR1 and CDR2 are SQVTM and ANQGSEA. V lost 2 bases to trimming and J lost 5 bases, with 12 bases between them. CDR3 nucleotide sequence: TGCAGCGTTGAATCGGGGTTTGGCGAGACCCAGTACTTC. It is translated as CSVESGFGETQYF. Supplemented by reference TRBV29-1 and TRBJ2-5, the full variable domain reads SAVISQKPSRDICQRGTSLTIQCQVDSQVTMMFWYRQQPGQSLTLIATANQGSEATYESGFVIDKFPISRPNLTFSTLTVSNMSPEDSSIYLCSVESGFGETQYFGPGTRLLVL.

The rearrangement joins TRBV3-1 to TRBJ1-2; the match to TRBD1 covers 10 bases. Germline values: CDR1 LGHDT, CDR2 YNNKEL (reference sequence). The CDR3 has 14 amino acids. V lost 4 bases to trimming and J lost 7 bases; unmatched junction nucleotides: 6. CDR3 region: CASSPGDRGAGYTF. The CDR3 region has the DNA TGTGCCAGCAGCCCAGGGGACAGGGGTGCTGGCTACACCTTC.

V gene TRBV20-1 combines with J gene TRBJ1-6; D is uncertain. V lost 2 bases to trimming and J lost 9 bases, with 11 bases between them. The germline CDR1 and CDR2 sequences are DFQATT and SNEGSKA (reference sequence). The CDR3 covers 13 residues. In DNA form, the CDR3 reads TGCAGTGCTAGAATGTTGGGGTTTTCACCCCTCCACTTT. This encodes CSARMLGFSPLHF.

In its sample, this clonotype was seen once. V and J are TRBV5-6 and TRBJ1-3, with D possibly matching TRBD1 (6 bases). Trimming removed 6 bases from V and 0 bases from J, with 16 bases in between. This CDR3 is built from 16 residues. Per the germline V gene, CDR1 is SGHDT and CDR2 is YYEEEE. CDR3 nucleotides: TGTGCCAGCAATCCCCGGGACAAGAGCTCTGGAAACACCATATATTTT. It encodes CASNPRDKSSGNTIYF.

The CDR3 DNA is TGCAGCGTTGGACGGTCGACCTACGAGCAGTACTTC. Its protein product is CSVGRSTYEQYF. This chain links TRBV29-1 with TRBJ2-7; D is uncertain. Trimming cost V 4 bases and J 2 bases, with 9 bases left between them. The CDR3 spans 12 residues. Germline CDR1 and CDR2: SQVTM and ANQGSEA.

CDR3 nucleotides: TGTGCCAGCAGTCAGGGGTTCCGGGATCAGCCCCAGCATTTT. Its protein product is CASSQGFRDQPQHF. The chain combines TRBV7-2 with TRBJ1-5; TRBD1 might be the D (6 bases). Germline values: CDR1 SGHTA, CDR2 FQGNSA. The CDR3 extends over 14 amino acids. Trimming left V 6 bases short and J 5 bases short, with 14 bases between. Supplemented by reference TRBV7-2 and TRBJ1-5, the full variable domain reads GAGVSQSPSNKVTEKGKDVELRCDPISGHTALYWYRQSLGQGLEFLIYFQGNSAPDKSGLPSDRFSAERTGGSVSTLTIQRTQQEDSAVYLCASSQGFRDQPQHFGDGTRLSIL.

The genes are TRBV14 and TRBJ2-5; D may match TRBD1 or TRBD2 (5 bases each). Trimming left V 0 bases short and J 5 bases short, with 16 bases between. There are 16 residues in the CDR3. CDR1 is SGHDN, CDR2 FVKESK, per germline. CDR3 sequence reads: CASSQEPGQAWETQYF. The CDR3 DNA is TGTGCCAGCAGCCAAGAGCCGGGGCAAGCTTGGGAGACCCAGTACTTC.

This chain joins TRBV5-1 and TRBJ2-2, with TRBD1 as a possible D gene (7 bases). The CDR3 spans 16 residues. The ends were cut back, 4 bases at V and 5 bases at J, with 18 bases in the middle. Germline lookup yields CDR1 SGHRS and CDR2 YFSETQ. CDR3 in amino acids: CASSPGGTASTGELFF. CDR3 in DNA: TGCGCCAGCAGCCCCGGCGGGACAGCCTCGACCGGGGAGCTGTTTTTT.